The 25 T cell receptor beta chains below all came from one sample that was sequenced in a study of blood T cell repertoires in COVID-19. Here immunoSEQ multiplex PCR was the method, and the copy in TCRdb shows in-frame clones only, minus some. The repertoire has 300,000 to 450,000 clones, about 90% of them found once; the top ten carry over 2%. The material sequenced was peripheral blood. The source of these receptors is a woman in her sixties or seventies with COVID-19, enrolled during active disease.

The V and J genes are TRBV6-1 and TRBJ2-2; possibly TRBD1 for D (6 bases). Deletions cut 4 bases from V and 0 bases from J, with 18 bases between. The germline gives CDR1 MNHNS, CDR2 SASEGT. This CDR3 comprises 18 residues. This CDR3 is CASSAFGQGTSNTGELFF. The CDR3 DNA sequence: TGTGCCAGCAGTGCGTTTGGGCAGGGGACCTCGAACACCGGGGAGCTGTTTTTT.

This clone was picked up one time. The rearrangement links TRBV27 to TRBJ2-7, with D possibly matching TRBD1 (6 bases). Germline lookup yields CDR1 MNHEY and CDR2 SMNVEV (reference sequence). There are 14 residues in the CDR3. V lost 0 bases and J lost 7, with 13 bases in between. The CDR3 DNA is TGTGCCAGCAGTTTATCTTTGACAGGATGGGAGCAGTACTTC. Translated: CASSLSLTGWEQYF.

CDR3 in amino acids: CASSMGQQPQHF. The CDR3 DNA follows: TGTGCCAGTAGTATGGGGCAGCAGCCCCAGCATTTT. The V call is TRBV19, the J call TRBJ1-5, with D tentatively TRBD1 (5 bases). The CDR3 extends over 12 amino acids. Trimming removed 3 bases from V and 7 bases from J, with 7 bases in between. Per germline, CDR1 LNHDA and CDR2 SQIVND (reference sequence).

The CDR3, as DNA: TGTGCCAGCAGGAGCGGTCGGGCCTCGGGGGCTTTCTTT. It yields the protein CASRSGRASGAFF. V and J are TRBV28 and TRBJ1-1; D gene ambiguous. The germline V gene encodes CDR1 MDHEN and CDR2 SYDVKM. Between the trimmed V and J ends, which lost 6 bases and 11 bases, there was a span of 19 bases. The CDR3 covers 13 residues.

The CDR3 sequence: CASTQEGLNGYTF. CDR3 in DNA: TGTGCCAGCACCCAGGAGGGGCTTAATGGCTACACCTTC. The V and J genes are TRBV11-2 and TRBJ1-2, with D perhaps TRBD1 (5 bases). The CDR3 consists of 13 residues. V lost 7 bases and J lost 6, with 15 bases in between. Germline CDR1 and CDR2: SGHAT and FQNNGV.

This chain connects TRBV20-1 to TRBJ2-1; no reliable D call. The CDR3 length is 8 residues. Germline CDR1 DFQATT, CDR2 SNEGSKA (reference sequence). V lost 8 bases to trimming and J lost 10 bases, with 6 bases between them. Here the CDR3 DNA reads TGCAGTCCAACAGAGCAGTTCTTC. As protein: CSPTEQFF.

This chain connects TRBV5-4 to TRBJ2-3; 10 bases match TRBD2. The V gene end was trimmed by 3 bases and the J gene end by 1 base; junction bases not matched to a gene: 8. The CDR3 runs to 17 residues. Germline V gives CDR1 SGHNT, CDR2 YYREEE (reference sequence). CDR3 sequence reads: CASSSTALAGGTDTQYF. CDR3 in DNA: TGTGCCAGCAGCTCTACAGCCCTAGCGGGGGGCACAGATACGCAGTATTTT.

As to this clone: The sample has other DNA sequences that encode this CDR3 too. The rearrangement uses TRBV3-1 (or the pseudogene TRBV3-2) and TRBJ2-5; 15 bases map to TRBD2. This CDR3 contains 16 residues. Per the germline V gene, CDR1 is LGHDT and CDR2 is YNNKEL (reference sequence). The V and J ends lost 4 bases and 5 bases, in that order; junction bases with no gene match: 5. CDR3 nucleotide sequence: TGTGCCAGCAGCCCGGGACTAGCGGGGGGCCGGGAGACCCAGTACTTC. This codes for CASSPGLAGGRETQYF.

V usage is TRBV6-1 and J usage is TRBJ1-2; TRBD1 might be the D (5 bases). Trimming took off 0 bases at V and 4 bases at J, with 12 bases between the two ends. Germline CDR1 and CDR2: MNHNS and SASEGT. The CDR3 spans 15 residues. The CDR3 loop reads CASSEAAGLVYGYTF. CDR3 in DNA: TGTGCCAGCAGTGAAGCGGCAGGGCTAGTCTATGGCTACACCTTC.

The J gene is TRBJ2-7, the V gene TRBV7-9; no definite D call. CDR3 size: 15 residues. The V gene's germline CDR1 is SEHNR and CDR2 FQNEAQ (reference sequence). The V and J ends lost 5 bases and 5 bases respectively, with 19 bases between them. The DNA for the CDR3 is TGTGCCAGCAGCCTATCCGCGTCGGGTTGGGACGAGCAGTACTTC. Translation gives CASSLSASGWDEQYF.

V gene TRBV6-5 combines with J gene TRBJ1-5, with TRBD1 matching 8 bases. The V gene's germline CDR1 is MNHEY and CDR2 SVGAGI. The CDR3 covers 15 residues. V trimming: 6 bases; J trimming: 2 bases; junction bases outside the gene matches: 6. Written as DNA, the CDR3 is TGTGCCAGCAGGACCGGACAGGGCGGCAATCAGCCCCAGCATTTT. This encodes CASRTGQGGNQPQHF.

This rearrangement joins TRBV5-1 to TRBJ2-4, with D possibly matching TRBD1 (6 bases). V was cut by 0 bases and J by 6 bases, with 10 bases left in between. In germline, CDR1 is SGHRS, CDR2 YFSETQ. The CDR3 has 14 residues. The CDR3 is CASSLDRVANIQYF. The CDR3 nucleotides are TGCGCCAGCAGCTTGGACAGGGTGGCAAACATTCAGTACTTC.

A single count supports this clone. The rearrangement uses TRBV7-9 and TRBJ1-1; weak D call: TRBD1 (6 bases). V was cut by 6 bases and J by 5 bases, with 16 bases left in between. This CDR3 has 14 residues. Germline V gene sequence: CDR1 SEHNR, CDR2 FQNEAQ (reference sequence). The CDR3 DNA reads as TGTGCCAGCAGTGTGGGGGCAGGCGGTACTGAAGCTTTCTTT. Residues: CASSVGAGGTEAFF.

The count of this clone is one. The V and J genes are TRBV7-3 and TRBJ2-3, with D perhaps matching TRBD1 (5 bases). V was shortened by 2 bases and J by 4 bases, with 10 bases between the two germline ends. Germline loops: CDR1 SGHTA, CDR2 FQGTGA. The CDR3 has 14 amino acids. CDR3 amino acids: CASSLEGVADTQYF. Here the CDR3 DNA reads TGTGCCAGCAGCTTAGAAGGGGTGGCAGATACGCAGTATTTT. Variable domain in full (rest from reference TRBV7-3 and TRBJ2-3): GAGVSQTPSNKVTEKGKYVELRCDPISGHTALYWYRQSLGQGPEFLIYFQGTGAADDSGLPNDRFFAVRPEGSVSTLKIQRTERGDSAVYLCASSLEGVADTQYFGPGTRLTVL.

V and J are TRBV19 and TRBJ1-5; TRBD1 aligns across 10 bases. Germline CDR1 is LNHDA and CDR2 is SQIVND (reference sequence). The CDR3 has 14 residues. The V gene end was trimmed by 4 bases and the J gene end by 11 bases; junction bases not matched to a gene: 8. CDR3 in DNA: TGTGCCAGTAGTACCCGGGACAGGGGTGCAGCCCAGCATTTT. It encodes CASSTRDRGAAQHF.

The J gene is TRBJ1-6, the V gene TRBV19; unclear D gene. Germline CDR1 is LNHDA and CDR2 is SQIVND (reference sequence). The CDR3 covers 14 residues. The ends were cut back, 7 bases at V and 0 bases at J, with 7 bases in the middle. CDR3 coding DNA: TGTGCCAGTAAGGCAGGCTCCTATAATTCACCCCTCCACTTT. The encoded protein is CASKAGSYNSPLHF.

The chain couples TRBV13 to TRBJ1-1, with TRBD1 matching over 8 bases. Trimming at V came to 5 bases and at J to 5 bases, leaving 1 base not matched to a gene. Germline CDR1 and CDR2: PRHDT and FYEKMQ (reference sequence). The CDR3 is 12 residues long. This chain's CDR3 is CASSRTGTEAFF. CDR3 bases: TGTGCCAGCAGCCGGACAGGGACTGAAGCTTTCTTT. The variable domain in full, completed from reference TRBV13 and TRBJ1-1, reads AAGVIQSPRHLIKEKRETATLKCYPIPRHDTVYWYQQGPGQDPQFLISFYEKMQSDKGSIPDRFSAQQFSDYHSELNMSSLELGDSALYFCASSRTGTEAFFGQGTRLTVV.

This chain uses TRBV5-1 with TRBJ2-7; 9 bases map to TRBD2. J lost 6 bases, V lost 4 bases, and 8 bases had no gene match. Germline-derived CDR1 and CDR2 are SGHRS and YFSETQ. The CDR3 covers 14 residues. In DNA, the CDR3 is TGCGCCAGCAGCGAGCCGGGACTAGCATCCGAGCAGTACTTC. It is translated as CASSEPGLASEQYF.

The rearrangement links TRBV30 to TRBJ1-6, with 7 bases aligning to TRBD1. With 8 bases clipped from V and 7 bases from J, the junction kept 11 bases outside the gene matches. Germline CDR1 is GTSNPN and CDR2 is SVGIG (reference sequence). CDR3 length: 14 amino acids. DNA for the CDR3: TGTGCCCGACAAAGGGGGACAGCAAATTCACCCCTCCACTTT. As protein: CARQRGTANSPLHF.

The genes are TRBV28 and TRBJ1-6, with TRBD1 as a possible D gene (6 bases). This CDR3 comprises 16 residues. Germline lookup yields CDR1 MDHEN and CDR2 SYDVKM. V was cut by 3 bases and J by 4 bases, with 13 bases left in between. The CDR3 spells CASSFLRGKYNSPLHF. As DNA, the CDR3 is TGTGCCAGCAGTTTCCTCAGGGGCAAGTATAATTCACCCCTCCACTTT.

The rearrangement links TRBV18 to TRBJ1-5; no reliable D call. The CDR3 is 18 residues long. Germline V CDR1 and CDR2: KGHSH, LQKENI. Trimming removed 2 bases at V and 7 bases at J, with 24 bases between. The CDR3 nucleotides are TGTGCCAGCTCACCAAAAATTGGGAGGCTACAAGGGTGGCAGCCCCAGCATTTT. This encodes CASSPKIGRLQGWQPQHF.

The table lists this clone with a few counts. The chain links TRBV5-5 to TRBJ2-2; a weak D match, TRBD1 (5 bases). Trimming shortened V by 0 bases and J by 5 bases, and 11 bases separated the two germline ends. The CDR3 extends over 15 amino acids. Germline V CDR1 and CDR2: SGHKS, YYEKEE (reference sequence). CDR3 amino acids: CASSLVPDKTGELFF. Here the CDR3 DNA reads TGTGCCAGCAGCTTGGTTCCGGACAAGACCGGGGAGCTGTTTTTT.

The V and J genes are TRBV9 and TRBJ1-6, with TRBD1 identical over 7 bases. CDR1 is SGDLS, CDR2 YYNGEE, per germline. This CDR3 is 17 amino acids long. V lost 4 bases to trimming and J lost 2 bases; unmatched junction nucleotides: 9. The CDR3 DNA follows: TGTGCCAGCAGCCCTCAAGGGGGCCAAACCTATAATTCACCCCTCCACTTT. Protein: CASSPQGGQTYNSPLHF.

The chain is built from TRBV10-3 and TRBJ1-1; 8 bases line up with TRBD1. The V segment lost 7 bases and the J segment 3 bases; nucleotides outside the gene matches: 7. The CDR3 loop spans 14 amino acids. Per germline, CDR1 ENHRY and CDR2 SYGVKD. CDR3 nucleotides: TGTGCCATCATCGAAGGACAGGGCCACACTGAAGCTTTCTTT. Amino acids: CAIIEGQGHTEAFF.

This chain connects TRBV5-1 to TRBJ2-7, with 8 bases aligning to TRBD1. The CDR3 runs 13 residues. The germline CDR1 and CDR2 sequences are SGHRS and YFSETQ. The ends lost 7 bases at V and 5 bases at J; junction bases unmatched: 8. DNA for the CDR3: TGCGCCAGCGGCATTCAGGGGGCCCACGAGCAGTACTTC. Translated, it gives CASGIQGAHEQYF. Looking up the rest from reference TRBV5-1 and TRBJ2-7 gives the full variable domain: KAGVTQTPRYLIKTRGQQVTLSCSPISGHRSVSWYQQTPGQGLQFLFEYFSETQRNKGNFPGRFSGRQFSNSRSEMNVSTLELGDSALYLCASGIQGAHEQYFGPGTRLTVT.